Listed below are T cell receptor beta chains from one sample, sequenced in a study of T cells after yellow fever vaccination. TCRdb re-called the 5' RACE reads with MiXCR, one entry per CDR3 protein. Here the sample spans under 250,000 distinct CDR3 sequences, more than 3% being singletons. The input for sequencing was CD4+ T cells sorted from PBMCs, taken 10 days after the yellow fever booster vaccination. These receptors were obtained from a man aged 18 to 29 who received the YFV17D yellow fever vaccine. Both conserved end residues are part of each CDR3. The D gene is left open where the match is weak. Part of the rows lack a size; the others show once, few, many or a class for expanded clones.

d_gene,v_gene,j_gene,abundance,CDR3aa,CDR3nt
.,TRBV6-5,TRBJ2-3,.,CASSNRDGDTDTQYF,TGTGCCAGCAGTAACCGGGACGGGGACACAGATACGCAGTATTTT
TRBD1,TRBV19,TRBJ1-5,few,CASSTQGAQPQHF,TGTGCCAGTAGTACCCAGGGGGCACAGCCCCAGCATTTT
.,TRBV5-6,TRBJ1-1,many,CASSLGQGKAEAFF,TGTGCCAGCAGCTTGGGGCAGGGCAAGGCTGAAGCTTTCTTT
.,TRBV5-1,TRBJ2-1,many,CASSLDPPAYEQFF,TGCGCCAGCAGCTTGGACCCCCCTGCCTATGAGCAGTTCTTC
.,TRBV12-3/TRBV12-4,TRBJ2-3,many,CASSLGVPDTQYF,TGTGCCAGCAGTTTGGGGGTACCCGATACGCAGTATTTT
.,TRBV2,TRBJ2-5,.,CASSKEETQYF,TGTGCCAGCAGTAAGGAAGAGACCCAGTACTTC
TRBD2,TRBV5-1,TRBJ2-1,many,CASSFVGAGVNNEQFF,TGCGCCAGCAGCTTCGTTGGAGCGGGGGTGAACAATGAGCAGTTCTTC
TRBD2,TRBV7-2,TRBJ2-4,many,CASSSVGGIQYF,TGTGCCAGCAGCTCTGTCGGGGGGATTCAGTACTTC
.,TRBV5-1,TRBJ2-1,many,CASSLGVSNEQFF,TGCGCCAGCAGCTTGGGAGTCAGCAATGAGCAGTTCTTC
TRBD1,TRBV24-1,TRBJ1-5,few,CATSQDRGDQPQHF,TGTGCCACCAGTCAGGACAGGGGGGACCAGCCCCAGCATTTT
TRBD2,TRBV5-8,TRBJ2-1,few,CASSLRGGLSNEQFF,TGTGCCAGCAGCCTGCGGGGGGGCCTTTCCAATGAGCAGTTCTTC
.,TRBV11-2,TRBJ2-5,.,CASSLRPGVRRKETQYF,TGTGCCAGCAGCCTACGACCAGGGGTTCGAAGGAAAGAGACCCAGTACTTC
.,TRBV6-6,TRBJ2-2,few,CASSPGQASNTGELFF,TGTGCCAGCAGTCCCGGGCAGGCGTCGAACACCGGGGAGCTGTTTTTT
.,TRBV7-2,TRBJ1-2,many,CASSLSPGGYGYTF,TGTGCCAGCAGCTTATCGCCGGGGGGTTATGGCTACACCTTC
.,TRBV5-1,TRBJ2-1,many,CASSALPSYNEQFF,TGCGCCAGCAGCGCCCTCCCCTCCTACAATGAGCAGTTCTTC
.,TRBV5-6,TRBJ2-7,few,CASNSRPGTYEQYF,TGTGCCAGCAACTCTAGGCCTGGGACCTACGAGCAGTACTTC